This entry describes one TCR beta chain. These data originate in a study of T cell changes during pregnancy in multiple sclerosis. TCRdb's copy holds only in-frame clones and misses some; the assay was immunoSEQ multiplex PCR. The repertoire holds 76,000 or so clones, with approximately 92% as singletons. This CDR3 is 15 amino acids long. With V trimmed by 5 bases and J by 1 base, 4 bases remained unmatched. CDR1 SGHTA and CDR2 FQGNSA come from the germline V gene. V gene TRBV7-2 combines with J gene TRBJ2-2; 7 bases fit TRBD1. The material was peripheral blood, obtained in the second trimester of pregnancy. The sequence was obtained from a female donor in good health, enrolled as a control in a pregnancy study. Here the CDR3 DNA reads TGTGCCAGCAGCCCCTGGACAGGGAACACCGGGGAGCTGTTTTTT. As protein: CASSPWTGNTGELFF.